This TCR delta chain was identified during a study of gamma delta lymphoproliferative disorders and STAT genes. Study at large: For the delta chain, EuroClonality-NGS standard procedure was applied.

Per the germline V gene, CDR1 is TSWWSYY and CDR2 is QGS. CDR3 length equals 16 residues. The study's findings and limits: Vgamma9-JgammaP and Vdelta2-Ddelta3-Jdelta1 dominated major clones in indolent patients. Apart from two gamma clonotypes, major patient clonotypes were public.

TCRdb re-called the multiplex PCR reads using CATT. The sample yields over a thousand delta-chain clones, about 2.9% seen once. Sequencing used genomic DNA taken from PBMCs of patients and controls. Points on this clone: Its specificity is not known. This likely traces to a read error, being one base from a far larger clone.

The specimen was blood. This TCR derives from a human donor with gamma-delta T-cell large granular lymphocyte leukemia. The V and J genes are TRDV1 and TRDJ1; unclear D gene. CDR3 residues: CALGEQPGAYTDKPIF. CDR3 nucleotide sequence: TGTGCTCTTGGGGAACAACCCGGGGCGTACACCGATAAACCCATCTTT.